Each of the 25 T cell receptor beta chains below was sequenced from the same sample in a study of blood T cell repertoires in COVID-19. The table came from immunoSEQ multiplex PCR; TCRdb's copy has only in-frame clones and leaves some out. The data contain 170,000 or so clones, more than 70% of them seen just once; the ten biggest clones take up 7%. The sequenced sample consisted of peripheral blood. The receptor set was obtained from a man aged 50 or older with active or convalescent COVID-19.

The DNA of the CDR3 is TGTGCCACCAGTGAACCGGGGACAGGGAACACAGATACGCAGTATTTT. It yields the protein CATSEPGTGNTDTQYF. The rearrangement uses TRBV24-1 and TRBJ2-3; 9 nucleotides match TRBD1. V lost 4 bases to trimming and J lost 2 bases; unmatched junction nucleotides: 6. The CDR3 has 16 residues. Germline assignment: CDR1 KGHDR and CDR2 SFDVKD.

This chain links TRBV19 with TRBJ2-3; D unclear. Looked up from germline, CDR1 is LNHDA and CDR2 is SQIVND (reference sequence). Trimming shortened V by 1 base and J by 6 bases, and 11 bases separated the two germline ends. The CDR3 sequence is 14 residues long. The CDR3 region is CASSIVAASDTQYF. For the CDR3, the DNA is TGTGCCAGTAGTATAGTAGCAGCGTCGGATACGCAGTATTTT. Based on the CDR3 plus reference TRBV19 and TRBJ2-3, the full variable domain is DGGITQSPKYLFRKEGQNVTLSCEQNLNHDAMYWYRQDPGQGLRLIYYSQIVNDFQKGDIAEGYSVSREKKESFPLTVTSAQKNPTAFYLCASSIVAASDTQYFGPGTRLTVL.

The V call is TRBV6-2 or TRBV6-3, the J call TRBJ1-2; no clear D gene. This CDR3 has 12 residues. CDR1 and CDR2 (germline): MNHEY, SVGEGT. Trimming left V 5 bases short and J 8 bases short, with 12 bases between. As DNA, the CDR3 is TGTGCCAGCAGTAACGCGCGGCTCGGCTACACCTTC. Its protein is CASSNARLGYTF.

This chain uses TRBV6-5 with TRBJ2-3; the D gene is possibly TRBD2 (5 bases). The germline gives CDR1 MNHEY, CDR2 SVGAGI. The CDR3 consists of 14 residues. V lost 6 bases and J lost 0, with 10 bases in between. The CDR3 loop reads CASRMTGSTDTQYF. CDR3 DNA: TGTGCCAGCAGGATGACGGGAAGCACAGATACGCAGTATTTT.

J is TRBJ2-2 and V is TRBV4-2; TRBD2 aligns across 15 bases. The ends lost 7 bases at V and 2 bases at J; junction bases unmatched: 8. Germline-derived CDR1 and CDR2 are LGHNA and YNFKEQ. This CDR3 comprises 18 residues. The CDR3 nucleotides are TGTGCCAGCACCCGGACTAGCGGGGGGGCCTCCAACACCGGGGAGCTGTTTTTT. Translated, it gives CASTRTSGGASNTGELFF.

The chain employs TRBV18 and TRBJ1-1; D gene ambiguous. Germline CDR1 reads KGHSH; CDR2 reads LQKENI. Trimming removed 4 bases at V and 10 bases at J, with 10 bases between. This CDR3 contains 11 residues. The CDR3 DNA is TGTGCCAGCTCACAAGGAGGGCTAGCTTTCTTT. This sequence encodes CASSQGGLAFF.

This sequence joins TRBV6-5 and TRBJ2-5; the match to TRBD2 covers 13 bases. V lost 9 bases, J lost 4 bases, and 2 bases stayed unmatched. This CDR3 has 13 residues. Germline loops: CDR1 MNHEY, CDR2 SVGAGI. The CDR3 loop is CARTSGRPETQYF. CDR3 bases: TGTGCCAGGACTAGCGGGAGGCCAGAGACCCAGTACTTC.

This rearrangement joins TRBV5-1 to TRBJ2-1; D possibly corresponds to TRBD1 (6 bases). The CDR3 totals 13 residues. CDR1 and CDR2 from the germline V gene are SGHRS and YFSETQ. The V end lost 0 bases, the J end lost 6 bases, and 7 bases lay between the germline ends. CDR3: CASSLARGNEQFF. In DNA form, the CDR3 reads TGCGCCAGCAGCTTGGCCAGGGGCAATGAGCAGTTCTTC.

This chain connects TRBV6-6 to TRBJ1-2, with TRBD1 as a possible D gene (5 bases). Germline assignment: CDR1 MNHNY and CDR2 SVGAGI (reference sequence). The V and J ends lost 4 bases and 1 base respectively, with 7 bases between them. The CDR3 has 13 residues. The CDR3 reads CASSSGVNYGYTF. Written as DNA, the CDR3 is TGTGCCAGCAGTTCGGGGGTTAACTATGGCTACACCTTC.

The CDR3 loop reads CASSQRDRGGTEAFF. DNA for the CDR3: TGTGCCAGCAGCCAGCGGGACAGGGGAGGCACTGAAGCTTTCTTT. The genes are TRBV3-1 (or the pseudogene TRBV3-2) and TRBJ1-1, with 10 bases matching TRBD1. Trimming cost V 3 bases and J 4 bases; bases outside gene matches: 5. This CDR3 comprises 15 residues. Germline values: CDR1 LGHDT, CDR2 YNNKEL (reference sequence).

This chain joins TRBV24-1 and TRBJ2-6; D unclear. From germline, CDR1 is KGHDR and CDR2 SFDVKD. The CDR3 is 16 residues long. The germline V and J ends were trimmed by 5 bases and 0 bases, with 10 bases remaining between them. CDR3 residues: CATSGYTTSGANVLTF. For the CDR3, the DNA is TGTGCCACCAGTGGGTACACCACCTCTGGGGCCAACGTCCTGACTTTC.

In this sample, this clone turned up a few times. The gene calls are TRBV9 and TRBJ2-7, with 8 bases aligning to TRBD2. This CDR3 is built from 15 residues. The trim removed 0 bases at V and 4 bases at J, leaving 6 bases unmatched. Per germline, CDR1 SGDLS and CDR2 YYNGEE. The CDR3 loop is CASSVEGGGTYEQYF. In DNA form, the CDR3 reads TGTGCCAGCAGCGTAGAGGGCGGGGGGACTTACGAGCAGTACTTC.

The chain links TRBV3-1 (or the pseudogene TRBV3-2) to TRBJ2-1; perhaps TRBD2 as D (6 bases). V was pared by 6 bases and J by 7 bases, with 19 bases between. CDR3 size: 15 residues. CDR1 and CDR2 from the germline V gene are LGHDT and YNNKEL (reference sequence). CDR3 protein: CASSGTSSPENEQFF. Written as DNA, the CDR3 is TGTGCCAGCAGTGGAACTAGCTCCCCTGAGAATGAGCAGTTCTTC.

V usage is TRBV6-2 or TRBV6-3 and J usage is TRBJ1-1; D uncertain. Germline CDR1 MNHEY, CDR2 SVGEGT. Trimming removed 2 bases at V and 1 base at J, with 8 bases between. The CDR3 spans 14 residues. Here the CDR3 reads CASSYNGRNTEAFF. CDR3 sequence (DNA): TGTGCCAGCAGTTACAACGGGAGGAACACTGAAGCTTTCTTT.

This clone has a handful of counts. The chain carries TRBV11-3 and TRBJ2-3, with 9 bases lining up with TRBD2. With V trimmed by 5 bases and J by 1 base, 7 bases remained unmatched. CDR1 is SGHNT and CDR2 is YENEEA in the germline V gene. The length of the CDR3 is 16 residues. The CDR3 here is CASSPGTSSRTDTQYF. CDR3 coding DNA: TGTGCCAGCAGCCCCGGGACTAGCAGTCGCACAGATACGCAGTATTTT. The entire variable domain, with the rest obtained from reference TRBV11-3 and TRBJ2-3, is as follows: EAGVVQSPRYKIIEKKQPVAFWCNPISGHNTLYWYLQNLGQGPELLIRYENEEAVDDSQLPKDRFSAERLKGVDSTLKIQPAELGDSAVYLCASSPGTSSRTDTQYFGPGTRLTVL.

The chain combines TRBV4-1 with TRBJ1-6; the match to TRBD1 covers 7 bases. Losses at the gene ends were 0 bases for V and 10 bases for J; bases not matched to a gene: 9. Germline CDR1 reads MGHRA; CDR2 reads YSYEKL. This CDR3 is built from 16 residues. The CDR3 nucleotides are TGCGCCAGCAGCCAAGAACCCGGCAGGGGGAACTCACCCCTCCACTTT. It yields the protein CASSQEPGRGNSPLHF.

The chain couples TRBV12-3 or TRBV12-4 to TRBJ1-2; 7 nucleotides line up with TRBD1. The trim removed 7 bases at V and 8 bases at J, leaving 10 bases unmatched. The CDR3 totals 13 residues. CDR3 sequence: CASTQQGVGGYTF. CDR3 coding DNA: TGTGCCAGCACTCAGCAGGGGGTGGGCGGCTACACCTTC.

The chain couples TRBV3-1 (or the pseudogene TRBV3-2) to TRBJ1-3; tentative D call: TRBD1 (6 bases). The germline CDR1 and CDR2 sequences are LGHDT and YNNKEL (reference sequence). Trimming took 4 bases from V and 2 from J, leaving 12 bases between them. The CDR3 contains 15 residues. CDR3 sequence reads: CASSRRQAPGNTIYF. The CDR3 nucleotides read TGTGCCAGCAGCCGAAGACAGGCCCCTGGAAACACCATATATTTT.

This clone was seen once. This chain's CDR3 is CASSPRTGHHMNTEAFF. CDR3 DNA sequence: TGTGCCAGCAGCCCTCGTACGGGACACCATATGAACACTGAAGCTTTCTTT. The rearrangement uses TRBV5-6 and TRBJ1-1, with a tentative D call TRBD1 (6 bases). V was shortened by 4 bases and J by 0 bases, with 19 bases between the two germline ends. There are 17 residues in the CDR3. Germline loops: CDR1 SGHDT, CDR2 YYEEEE.

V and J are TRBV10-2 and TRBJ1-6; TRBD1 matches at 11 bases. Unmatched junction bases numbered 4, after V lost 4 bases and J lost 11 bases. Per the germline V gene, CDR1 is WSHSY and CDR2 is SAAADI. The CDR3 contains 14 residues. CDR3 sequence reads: CASSAGQGAAPLHF. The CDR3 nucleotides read TGCGCCAGCAGTGCCGGACAGGGGGCCGCACCCCTCCACTTT.

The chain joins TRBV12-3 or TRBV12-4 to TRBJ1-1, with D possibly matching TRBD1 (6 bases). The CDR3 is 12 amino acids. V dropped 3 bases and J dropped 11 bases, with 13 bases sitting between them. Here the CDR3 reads CASSLRGADAFF. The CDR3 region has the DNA TGTGCCAGCAGTTTGCGGGGGGCGGATGCTTTCTTT.

The CDR3 sequence is CASSSLITEAFF. The DNA of the CDR3 is TGTGCCAGCAGCTCACTAATAACAGAAGCTTTCTTT. The rearrangement uses TRBV11-2 and TRBJ1-1; D uncertain. The length of the CDR3 is 12 residues. V lost 4 bases and J lost 8, with 11 bases in between. CDR1 and CDR2 (germline): SGHAT, FQNNGV.

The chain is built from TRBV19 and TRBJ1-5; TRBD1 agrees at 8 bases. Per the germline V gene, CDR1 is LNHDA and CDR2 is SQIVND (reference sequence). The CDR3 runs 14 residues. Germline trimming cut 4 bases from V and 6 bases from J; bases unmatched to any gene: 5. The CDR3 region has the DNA TGTGCCAGTAGTAAAGGACAGGGCCTTCAGCCCCAGCATTTT. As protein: CASSKGQGLQPQHF.

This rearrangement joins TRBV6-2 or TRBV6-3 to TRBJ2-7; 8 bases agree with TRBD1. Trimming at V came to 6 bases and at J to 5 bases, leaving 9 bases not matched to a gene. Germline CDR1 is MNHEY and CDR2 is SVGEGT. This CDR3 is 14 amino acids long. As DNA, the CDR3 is TGTGCCAGCAGCTCGGACAGGGACGGAGACGAGCAGTACTTC. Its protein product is CASSSDRDGDEQYF.

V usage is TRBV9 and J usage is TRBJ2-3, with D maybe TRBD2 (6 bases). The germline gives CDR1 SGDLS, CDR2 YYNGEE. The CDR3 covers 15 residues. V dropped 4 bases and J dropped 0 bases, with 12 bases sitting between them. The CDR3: CASSTDGGSTDTQYF. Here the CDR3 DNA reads TGTGCCAGCAGCACGGACGGGGGAAGCACAGATACGCAGTATTTT.